Below, one T cell receptor (beta chain) is given with its context. Germline V gene data show CDR1 as MGHRA and CDR2 as YSYEKL. With V trimmed by 0 bases and J by 5 bases, 13 bases remained unmatched. This CDR3 is 18 amino acids long. 13 Jbeta primers and 60 Vbeta primers were used for the PCR. TCRdb's table, derived via immunoSEQ multiplex PCR, lists solely in-frame clones and lacks some. The sample contains tens of thousands of clones, 40% to 50% of which appear only once. Donors were nominally healthy when sampled, though unrecorded immune exposures were likely. This specimen comes from a study of cytomegalovirus exposure and HLA in healthy donors.

The TCR originated in a woman in her 50s in good health and CMV-seronegative. The sample comprised PBMCs. The V and J genes are TRBV4-1 and TRBJ2-1, with 7 bases identical to TRBD2. CDR3 sequence (DNA): TGCGCCAGCAGCCAAGACAGTGATCGGGGGGATTTACACAATGAGCAGTTCTTC. It is translated as CASSQDSDRGDLHNEQFF.